This T cell receptor (beta chain) was captured in a study of brain T cells in children with intractable seizures. Trimming shortened V by 5 bases and J by 6 bases, and 13 bases separated the two germline ends. The CDR3 length is 13 residues. Data came from immunoSEQ multiplex PCR; TCRdb stores just in-frame clones and leaves some out. The table includes approximately 41,000 clones, 90% detected once. The chain employs TRBV12-3 or TRBV12-4 and TRBJ1-2; no firm D call. This clonotype originated in a girl aged 2 to 9 with tuberous sclerosis and intractable seizures. Sequencing used peripheral blood, obtained at surgery. The CDR3 loop is CASSPKSSHGYTF. CDR3 bases: TGTGCCAGCAGTCCTAAGTCCAGCCATGGCTACACCTTC.